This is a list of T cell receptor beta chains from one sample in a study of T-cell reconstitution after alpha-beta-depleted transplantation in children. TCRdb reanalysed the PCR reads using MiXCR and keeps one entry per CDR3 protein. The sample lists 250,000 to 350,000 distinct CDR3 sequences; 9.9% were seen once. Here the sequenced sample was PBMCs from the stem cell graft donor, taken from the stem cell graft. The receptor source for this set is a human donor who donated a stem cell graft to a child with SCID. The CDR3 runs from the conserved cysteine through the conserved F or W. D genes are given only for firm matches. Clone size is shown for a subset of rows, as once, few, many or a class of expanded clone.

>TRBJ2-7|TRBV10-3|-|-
TGTGCCATCAGTGAGTCCCACGGGTACGAGCAGTACTTC
CAISESHGYEQYF
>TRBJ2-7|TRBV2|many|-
TGTGCCAGCAGTGACAGGGCAGAGACCTACGAGCAGTACTTC
CASSDRAETYEQYF
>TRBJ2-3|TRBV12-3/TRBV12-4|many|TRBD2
TGTGCCAGCAGTACGTACCTAGCGGGGGGAGCAGATACGCAGTATTTT
CASSTYLAGGADTQYF
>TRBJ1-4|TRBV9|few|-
TGTGCCAGCAGCGGCGAGGGGGGTTCGGAAAAACTGTTTTTT
CASSGEGGSEKLFF
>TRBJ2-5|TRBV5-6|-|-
TGTGCCAGCAGCCTACTTCTGGCAAGCCAAGAGACCCAGTACTTC
CASSLLLASQETQYF
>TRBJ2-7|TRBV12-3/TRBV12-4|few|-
TGTGCCAGCAGTAGACGGCCCCAAACCCCCCACGAGCAGTACTTC
CASSRRPQTPHEQYF
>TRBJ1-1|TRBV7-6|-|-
TGTGCCAGCAGCTTAGGGGGGATGGGGGGGTTTGGTGAAGCTTTCTTT
CASSLGGMGGFGEAFF
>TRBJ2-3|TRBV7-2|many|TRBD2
TGTGCCAGCAGTCTTGGAGCGGGGCCCACAGATACGCAGTATTTT
CASSLGAGPTDTQYF
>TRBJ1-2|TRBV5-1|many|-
TGCGCCAGCAGCAGGACAACCCCTAACTATGGCTACACCTTC
CASSRTTPNYGYTF
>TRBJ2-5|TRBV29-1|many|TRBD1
TGCAGCGCTACGGGAGACAGGGGGCGATGGGAGACCCAGTACTTC
CSATGDRGRWETQYF
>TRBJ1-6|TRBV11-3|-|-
TGTGCCAGCAGCTTCGCTGCGGGGTCACCCCTCCACTTT
CASSFAAGSPLHF
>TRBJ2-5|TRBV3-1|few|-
TGTGCCAGCAGCCGAGACCCGTACCAAGAGACCCAGTACTTC
CASSRDPYQETQYF
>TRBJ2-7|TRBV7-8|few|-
TGTGCCAGCAGCCCTGCCCTAGGCGAGCAGTACTTC
CASSPALGEQYF
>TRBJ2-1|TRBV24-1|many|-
TGTGCCACCAGTAGCGGACAGTCACTGAACAATGAGCAGTTCTTC
CATSSGQSLNNEQFF
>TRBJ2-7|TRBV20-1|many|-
TGCAGTGCTAAACAGGGTTCCTACGAGCAGTACTTC
CSAKQGSYEQYF
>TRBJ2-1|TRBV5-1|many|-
TGCGCCAGCAGCTTGGGGGAAACGACGTCCAATGAGCAGTTCTTC
CASSLGETTSNEQFF
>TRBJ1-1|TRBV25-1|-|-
TGTGCCAGCAGTAGGGGGTTAGGCCCTGAAGCTTTCTTT
CASSRGLGPEAFF
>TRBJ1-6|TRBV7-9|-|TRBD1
TGTGCCAGCAGCTTGGAGACAGGGGGTCTATCACCCCTCCACTTT
CASSLETGGLSPLHF
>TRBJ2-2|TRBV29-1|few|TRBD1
TGCAGCGCTGACAGGGACACCGGGGAGCTGTTTTTT
CSADRDTGELFF
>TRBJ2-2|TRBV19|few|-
TGTGCCAGTAGTCAGCAGTTCGCGAACACCGGGGAGCTGTTTTTT
CASSQQFANTGELFF
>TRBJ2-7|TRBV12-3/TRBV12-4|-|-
TGTGCCAGCAGTTTCGGTTTCGGAGAGCAGTACTTC
CASSFGFGEQYF
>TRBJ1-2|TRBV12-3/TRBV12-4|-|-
TGTGCCAGCAGAAAGACTGACGATGGCTACACCTTC
CASRKTDDGYTF
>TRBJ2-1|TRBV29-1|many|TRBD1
TGCAGCGTTGATGGGACAGGGAACTATGAGCAGTTCTTC
CSVDGTGNYEQFF
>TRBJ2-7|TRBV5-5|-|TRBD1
TGTGCCAGCAGCTTGGCAGGGGCGGTGACAGGGCACTACGAGCAGTACTTC
CASSLAGAVTGHYEQYF